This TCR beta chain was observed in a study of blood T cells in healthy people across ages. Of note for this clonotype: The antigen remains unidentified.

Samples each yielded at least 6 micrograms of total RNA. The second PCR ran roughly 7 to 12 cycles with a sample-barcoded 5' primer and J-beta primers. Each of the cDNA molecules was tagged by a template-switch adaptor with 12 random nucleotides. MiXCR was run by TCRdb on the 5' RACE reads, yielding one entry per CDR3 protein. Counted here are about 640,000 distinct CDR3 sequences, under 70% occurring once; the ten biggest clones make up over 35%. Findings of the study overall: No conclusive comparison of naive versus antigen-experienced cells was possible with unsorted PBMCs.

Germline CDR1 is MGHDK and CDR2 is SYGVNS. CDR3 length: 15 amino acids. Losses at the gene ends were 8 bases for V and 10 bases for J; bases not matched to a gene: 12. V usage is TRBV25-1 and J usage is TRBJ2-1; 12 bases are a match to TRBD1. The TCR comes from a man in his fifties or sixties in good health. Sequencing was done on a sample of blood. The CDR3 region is CASLGQGAPFEEQFF. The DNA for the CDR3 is TGTGCCAGCCTGGGACAGGGGGCGCCTTTTGAGGAGCAGTTCTTC.